Each of the 8 T cell receptor beta chains below was sequenced from the same sample in a study of T cells in Graves' hyperthyroidism and ophthalmopathy. Researchers took RNA transcripts and amplified the TCR beta CDR3 regions from them. HTBI primers were employed in a first-round RT-PCR of the TCR CDR3. TCRdb reprocessed the multiplex PCR reads with MiXCR, giving one entry per CDR3 protein. The sample contains 700,000 to 950,000 distinct CDR3 sequences, about a third of which appear only once. Sequencing was carried out using blood. The receptors originated from a woman in her forties with Graves' hyperthyroidism.

This clonotype was observed many times. The chain recombines TRBV5-1 with TRBJ1-1, with no clear D. Germline values: CDR1 SGHRS, CDR2 YFSETQ. This CDR3 spans 13 amino acids. V lost 6 bases, J lost 0 bases, and 9 bases lay in between. CDR3: CASTFNMNTEAFF. CDR3 DNA sequence: TGCGCCAGCACCTTTAACATGAACACTGAAGCTTTCTTT.

A word on this clonotype: It is unclear where the CDR3 begins or ends on the DNA, so no DNA is shown, and the CDR3 is as TCRdb lists it. The chain's CDR3 is CATSRGAGANVLTFGAGTGELFF. The gene calls are TRBV15 and TRBJ2-2; no DNA check was done on the table's D call, TRBD1. The CDR3 spans 23 amino acids, including both terminal residues. CDR1 and CDR2 (germline): LNHNV, YYDKDF (reference sequence).

As concerns this clonotype: Just one base apart from a much larger clone, this may be a read error. This rearrangement joins TRBV5-4 to TRBJ1-2, with TRBD1 matching over 10 bases. The CDR3 is made up of 14 amino acids. Germline V gene sequence: CDR1 SGHNT, CDR2 YYREEE (reference sequence). CDR3 in DNA: TGTGCCAGCAGCATGGCCGGGACAGGGGACGGCTACATCTTC. Its translation is CASSMAGTGDGYIF.

This chain uses TRBV2 with TRBJ2-7; D may correspond to TRBD1 or TRBD2 (5 bases each). The ends were cut back, 10 bases at V and 5 bases at J, with 15 bases in the middle. Germline V CDR1 and CDR2: SNHLY, FYNNEI. The CDR3 covers 12 residues. The DNA of the CDR3 is TGTGCCATAGCGAGCAGGGAGAACGAGCAGTACTTC. Its protein is CAIASRENEQYF.

This clonotype has a handful of counts. This chain uses TRBV5-4 with TRBJ1-4, with D perhaps TRBD1 (5 bases). Trimming took 0 bases from V and 10 from J, leaving 22 bases between them. In germline, CDR1 is SGHNT, CDR2 YYREEE (reference sequence). CDR3 length: 17 amino acids. DNA for the CDR3: TGTGCCAGCAGCTTGGGGGGGAGAACAGAGGTTTCAGCAAAACTGTTTTTT. It specifies CASSLGGRTEVSAKLFF.

This clonotype was seen more than once but under ten times. The V and J genes are TRBV12-3 or TRBV12-4 and TRBJ2-7; perhaps TRBD2 as D (5 bases). The CDR3 has 14 residues. V shed 1 base and J shed 5 bases, with 12 bases lying between them. The CDR3 spells CASSLGPGGNEQYF. CDR3 sequence (DNA): TGTGCCAGCAGTTTAGGCCCAGGAGGTAACGAGCAGTACTTC.

Comment on this clonotype: Since a much larger clone is just one base distant, this may be a read error. This chain connects TRBV9 to TRBJ1-2; D gene unclear. Germline V gene lookup returns CDR1 SGDLS and CDR2 YYNGEE. This CDR3 is built from 11 residues. Trimming shortened V by 5 bases and J by 4 bases, and 6 bases separated the two germline ends. The CDR3 here is CASRASYGYTF. CDR3 DNA sequence: TGTGCCAGCAGGGCAAGCTATGGCTACACCTTC.

This sequence joins TRBV6-5 and TRBJ2-2; 10 bases are shared with TRBD2. The CDR3 sequence is 14 residues long. The ends lost 11 bases at V and 7 bases at J; junction bases unmatched: 10. Germline V CDR1 and CDR2: MNHEY, SVGAGI. CDR3 loop: CAVGSGGAGGELFF. For the CDR3, the DNA is TGTGCCGTCGGAAGCGGGGGGGCCGGCGGGGAGCTGTTTTTT.